This passage covers 24 T cell receptor beta chains from one sample sequenced in a study of read filtering for tumor transcriptome and immune sequencing. Molecular barcoded adaptors covering alpha/delta and beta/gamma chains were used on roughly 400 ng RNA. MiXCR, applied by TCRdb to the reads, yields one record per CDR3 protein. The table shows 100,000 to 150,000 distinct CDR3 sequences, with 10% to 15% occurring only once. The source material was a population of CD138-negative cells sorted from bone marrow. The receptors were gathered from a donor at least 40 years old with multiple myeloma.

This clonotype was detected ten times or more. The rearrangement uses TRBV30 and TRBJ1-1; unclear D gene. The CDR3 extends over 16 amino acids. V was clipped by 2 bases and J by 0 bases, with 16 bases between them. Germline values: CDR1 GTSNPN, CDR2 SVGIG (reference sequence). This chain's CDR3 is CAWSRLAGYMNTEAFF. As DNA, the CDR3 is TGTGCCTGGAGTCGCTTGGCAGGATATATGAACACTGAAGCTTTCTTT.

This clonotype has a single count. The rearrangement joins TRBV18 to TRBJ2-7; a weak D match, TRBD1 (6 bases). Germline CDR1 and CDR2: KGHSH and LQKENI. The CDR3 sequence is 13 residues long. V gave up 5 bases and J gave up 9 bases, with 17 bases separating them. CDR3 sequence reads: CASSSSQGSGQYF. DNA for the CDR3: TGTGCCAGCTCATCAAGCCAGGGGAGCGGGCAGTACTTC. The complete variable domain, with remaining parts taken from reference TRBV18 and TRBJ2-7, reads NAGVMQNPRHLVRRRGQEARLRCSPMKGHSHVYWYRQLPEEGLKFMVYLQKENIIDESGMPKERFSAEFPKEGPSILRIQQVVRGDSAAYFCASSSSQGSGQYFGPGTRLTVT.

This clonotype was seen many times. The V gene is TRBV2, the J gene TRBJ2-1, with 11 bases lining up with TRBD2. The CDR3 is 14 residues long. Unmatched junction bases numbered 0, after V lost 5 bases and J lost 3 bases. Germline CDR1 is SNHLY and CDR2 is FYNNEI. CDR3 amino acids: CASSTSGSYNEQFF. DNA of the CDR3: TGTGCCAGCAGTACTAGCGGGAGCTACAATGAGCAGTTCTTC. Variable domain in full (rest from reference TRBV2 and TRBJ2-1): EPEVTQTPSHQVTQMGQEVILRCVPISNHLYFYWYRQILGQKVEFLVSFYNNEISEKSEIFDDQFSVERPDGSNFTLKIRSTKLEDSAMYFCASSTSGSYNEQFFGPGTRLTVL.

This clonotype was observed at least ten times. The gene calls are TRBV18 and TRBJ2-5; TRBD1 is a possible D gene (5 bases). Trimming shortened V by 1 base and J by 1 base, and 10 bases separated the two germline ends. Germline CDR1 is KGHSH and CDR2 is LQKENI. The CDR3 totals 15 residues. Here the CDR3 reads CASSPRTTVQETQYF. The CDR3 coding sequence is TGTGCCAGCTCACCACGGACAACCGTCCAAGAGACCCAGTACTTC.

In this sample, this clonotype turned up many times. The CDR3: CASSSTGYTEAFF. In DNA, the CDR3 is TGTGCCAGCAGCTCGACAGGTTACACTGAAGCTTTCTTT. This rearrangement joins TRBV7-9 to TRBJ1-1; D might be TRBD1 (6 bases). V lost 4 bases and J lost 3, with 9 bases in between. From germline, CDR1 is SEHNR and CDR2 FQNEAQ (reference sequence). This CDR3 comprises 13 residues.

Of note for this clonotype: A much larger clone lies one base from this, so it may be a read error. The V call is TRBV14, the J call TRBJ2-1, with 11 bases aligning to TRBD2. Germline V gene sequence: CDR1 SGHDN, CDR2 FVKESK. The length of the CDR3 is 15 residues. CDR3 DNA: TGTACCAGCAGCAGGGGGACTAGCGGTATCAATGAGCAGTTCTTC. Protein: CTSSRGTSGINEQFF. Filled out from reference TRBV14 and TRBJ2-1, the complete variable domain reads EAGVTQFPSHSVIEKGQTVTLRCDPISGHDNLYWYRRVMGKEIKFLLHFVKESKQDESGMPNNRFLAERTGGTYSTLKVQPAELEDSGVYFCTSSRGTSGINEQFFGPGTRLTVL.

This clonotype was seen many times. This rearrangement joins TRBV7-2 to TRBJ2-1; 8 bases line up with TRBD2. Germline V gene sequence: CDR1 SGHTA, CDR2 FQGNSA. The CDR3 is made up of 13 amino acids. J gave up 8 bases and V 1 base, and 1 base lay outside the gene matches. DNA of the CDR3: TGTGCCAGCAGCTTAGGACTAGCGTATGAGCAGTTCTTC. This translates into CASSLGLAYEQFF.

With respect to this clonotype: A much larger clone sits a single nucleotide away, making a read error possible. The chain carries TRBV28 and TRBJ1-4, with D maybe TRBD1 (6 bases). CDR3 length equals 13 residues. Per the germline V gene, CDR1 is MDHEN and CDR2 is SYDVKM. DNA for the CDR3: TGTGCCAGCATGGAGGGGGACGGCGAAAAACTGTGTTTT. Translated: CASMEGDGEKLCF.

The V gene is TRBV5-6, the J gene TRBJ1-1; D might be TRBD1 (5 bases). Germline V lookup: CDR1 SGHDT, CDR2 YYEEEE. There are 14 residues in the CDR3. Trimming shortened V by 3 bases and J by 5 bases, and 14 bases separated the two germline ends. The CDR3 DNA is TGTGCCAGCAGCTCCCTGGTGGGGGGGACTGAAGCTTTCTTT. This sequence encodes CASSSLVGGTEAFF.

This clonotype was found many times. The chain links TRBV29-1 to TRBJ1-1; possibly TRBD1 for D (5 bases). This CDR3 has 13 amino acids. Trimming pared 4 bases from V and 1 base from J, leaving 10 bases between. Germline-derived CDR1 and CDR2 are SQVTM and ANQGSEA. CDR3 protein: CSVGQGQNTEAFF. In nucleotides, the CDR3 is TGCAGCGTTGGGCAGGGCCAGAACACTGAAGCTTTCTTT.

This clonotype has at least ten counts. This chain connects TRBV19 to TRBJ1-5; D gene ambiguous. V was clipped by 7 bases and J by 3 bases, with 10 bases between them. CDR3 length: 13 residues. CDR1 and CDR2 (germline): LNHDA, SQIVND (reference sequence). CDR3 in DNA: TGTGCCAGTACGTCCAGCCACAATCAGCCCCAGCATTTT. Translated, it gives CASTSSHNQPQHF. The full variable domain, rest sourced from reference TRBV19 and TRBJ1-5, is DGGITQSPKYLFRKEGQNVTLSCEQNLNHDAMYWYRQDPGQGLRLIYYSQIVNDFQKGDIAEGYSVSREKKESFPLTVTSAQKNPTAFYLCASTSSHNQPQHFGDGTRLSIL.

This clonotype came up many times. The chain has TRBV28 and TRBJ2-7, with 14 bases aligning to TRBD2. The V segment lost 5 bases and the J segment 7 bases; nucleotides outside the gene matches: 10. The V gene's germline CDR1 is MDHEN and CDR2 SYDVKM. CDR3 length: 16 residues. CDR3 sequence: CASSPPGLAGELEQYF. CDR3 DNA sequence: TGTGCCAGCAGTCCCCCGGGACTAGCGGGAGAGCTGGAGCAGTACTTC.

Many counts were recorded for this clonotype. This chain connects TRBV4-1 to TRBJ2-3, with 7 bases identical to TRBD1. The CDR3 sequence is 15 residues long. Germline CDR1 reads MGHRA; CDR2 reads YSYEKL. The ends lost 4 bases at V and 0 bases at J; junction bases unmatched: 4. The CDR3 nucleotides read TGCGCCAGCAGCCTTGGGACAGCTAGCACAGATACGCAGTATTTT. It translates to CASSLGTASTDTQYF.

This clonotype occurred many times. This chain links TRBV12-3 or TRBV12-4 with TRBJ1-1, with D possibly matching TRBD1 (6 bases). CDR3 length: 11 amino acids. Trimming removed 1 base from V and 10 bases from J, with 7 bases in between. The CDR3 DNA is TGTGCCAGCAGTTTAGTAGGGGGAGCTTTCTTT. It yields the protein CASSLVGGAFF.

This clonotype was observed many times. V is TRBV29-1 and J is TRBJ2-1, with 10 bases identical to TRBD2. CDR3 length: 13 residues. Germline CDR1 is SQVTM and CDR2 is ANQGSEA. Trimming removed 4 bases from V and 7 bases from J; junction bases left unmatched: 4. CDR3 residues: CSVALTSGNEQFF. CDR3 DNA: TGCAGCGTTGCACTGACTAGCGGGAATGAGCAGTTCTTC.

This clonotype was recorded at least ten times. The chain has TRBV6-5 and TRBJ1-1; no reliable D call. V dropped 4 bases and J dropped 1 base, with 10 bases sitting between them. The CDR3 contains 14 residues. Germline-derived CDR1 and CDR2 are MNHEY and SVGAGI. The CDR3 DNA reads as TGTGCCAGCAGTTCCACCTACAGGAACACTGAAGCTTTCTTT. Translation: CASSSTYRNTEAFF.

This clonotype was seen many times. V gene TRBV5-1 combines with J gene TRBJ2-1; TRBD1 aligns across 7 bases. The CDR3 totals 15 residues. The trim removed 0 bases at V and 3 bases at J, leaving 3 bases unmatched. Per the germline V gene, CDR1 is SGHRS and CDR2 is YFSETQ. CDR3 region: CASSLVGQNYNEQFF. The CDR3 coding sequence is TGCGCCAGCAGCTTGGTGGGACAGAACTACAATGAGCAGTTCTTC. Drawing the rest from reference TRBV5-1 and TRBJ2-1, the complete variable domain is KAGVTQTPRYLIKTRGQQVTLSCSPISGHRSVSWYQQTPGQGLQFLFEYFSETQRNKGNFPGRFSGRQFSNSRSEMNVSTLELGDSALYLCASSLVGQNYNEQFFGPGTRLTVL.

This clonotype was counted at least ten times. This chain uses TRBV11-3 with TRBJ2-1, with unresolved D. The CDR3 has 15 amino acids. Germline lookup yields CDR1 SGHNT and CDR2 YENEEA. Trimming cost V 3 bases and J 7 bases, with 16 bases left between them. CDR3 amino acids: CASSFETPPKNEQFF. Here the CDR3 DNA reads TGTGCCAGCAGCTTCGAGACCCCCCCAAAAAATGAGCAGTTCTTC.

V is TRBV19 and J is TRBJ2-1; D is unclear. This CDR3 has 15 residues. CDR1 and CDR2 (germline): LNHDA, SQIVND (reference sequence). V was cut by 5 bases and J by 5 bases, with 16 bases left in between. In DNA form, the CDR3 reads TGTGCCAGTAGTGTAAACTCGGGCCAAAACAATGAGCAGTTCTTC. It yields the protein CASSVNSGQNNEQFF.

This clonotype was observed many times. The genes are TRBV28 and TRBJ2-7; D unclear. V was clipped by 5 bases and J by 1 base, with 15 bases between them. The CDR3 loop spans 15 amino acids. Germline CDR1 reads MDHEN; CDR2 reads SYDVKM. The CDR3 here is CASSPPGPLSYEQYF. CDR3 nucleotides: TGTGCCAGCAGTCCCCCCGGACCGCTGTCCTACGAGCAGTACTTC.

The chain joins TRBV12-3 or TRBV12-4 to TRBJ2-5; D might be TRBD1 (6 bases). The CDR3 length is 14 residues. V was cut by 0 bases and J by 5 bases, with 10 bases left in between. The CDR3 sequence is CASSLAQGPETQYF. The CDR3 DNA sequence: TGTGCCAGCAGTTTAGCTCAGGGGCCGGAGACCCAGTACTTC.

This clonotype was recorded many times. The chain carries TRBV18 and TRBJ1-1, with 11 positions matching TRBD1. The CDR3 spans 15 residues. After removal of 3 bases from V and 3 bases from J, the junction contained 3 bases not matched to a gene. Germline values: CDR1 KGHSH, CDR2 LQKENI. The DNA of the CDR3 is TGTGCCAGCTCACCCAGGGACAGGGGGTACACTGAAGCTTTCTTT. Protein product: CASSPRDRGYTEAFF.

This clonotype was seen ten or more times. The chain combines TRBV27 with TRBJ1-4; 9 bases align to TRBD1. Germline assignment: CDR1 MNHEY and CDR2 SMNVEV (reference sequence). The CDR3 has 14 residues. V lost 8 bases and J lost 5; bases outside the gene matches: 6. As DNA, the CDR3 is TGTGCCAGCGGGGGACAGGGCCTCAATGAAAAACTGTTTTTT. Translating gives CASGGQGLNEKLFF.

This clonotype came up a few times. The rearrangement joins TRBV6-4 to TRBJ1-2; possibly TRBD1 for D (6 bases). V lost 3 bases and J 7 bases, leaving 12 bases between the germline ends. The CDR3 length is 13 residues. From germline, CDR1 is MRHNA and CDR2 SNTAGT. The CDR3, as DNA: TGTGCCAGCAGTGAACAGGGTACTGCTGGCTACACCTTC. As protein: CASSEQGTAGYTF.